The clone carrying this TCR beta chain was counted only a few times. Its antigen remains unknown. CDR3 length: 14 residues. V was clipped by 4 bases and J by 5 bases, with 14 bases between them. Germline CDR1 reads SGHRS; CDR2 reads YFSETQ. This sample is part of a study of blood T cells in healthy people across ages. General study results and limits: A greater number of naive CD4+ cells and higher diversity distinguished long-lived donors from aged donors. Since the PBMCs were unsorted, naive and antigen-experienced cells could not be conclusively compared.

Alongside a J-beta primer mix, a sample-barcoded 5' primer served in a second PCR lasting about 7 to 12 cycles. Each cDNA molecule was tagged by a template-switch adaptor that had 12 random nucleotides. TCRdb itself ran the 5' RACE reads through MiXCR, one entry per CDR3 protein. Seen here are fewer than 2,000,000 distinct CDR3 sequences, roughly two fifths observed once, and the top ten hold 20% to 25%. The TCR sequence derives from a human donor in good health. This chain connects TRBV5-1 to TRBJ2-3; the D is unclear. The sequenced sample was blood. This chain's CDR3 is CASSLAGSRDTQYF. The CDR3 nucleotides are TGCGCCAGCAGCCTTGCCGGATCGCGAGATACGCAGTATTTT.